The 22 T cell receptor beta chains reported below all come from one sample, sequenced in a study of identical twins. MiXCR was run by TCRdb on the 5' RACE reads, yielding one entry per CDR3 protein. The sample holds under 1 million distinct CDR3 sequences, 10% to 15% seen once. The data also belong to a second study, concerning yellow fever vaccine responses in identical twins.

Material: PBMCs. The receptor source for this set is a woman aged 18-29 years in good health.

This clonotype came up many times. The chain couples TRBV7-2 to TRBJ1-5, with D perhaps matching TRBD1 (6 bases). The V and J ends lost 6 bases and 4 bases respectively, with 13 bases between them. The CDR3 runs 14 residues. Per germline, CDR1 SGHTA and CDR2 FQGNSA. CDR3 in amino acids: CASSQQGGNQPQHF. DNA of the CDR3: TGTGCCAGCAGTCAACAGGGAGGGAATCAGCCCCAGCATTTT.

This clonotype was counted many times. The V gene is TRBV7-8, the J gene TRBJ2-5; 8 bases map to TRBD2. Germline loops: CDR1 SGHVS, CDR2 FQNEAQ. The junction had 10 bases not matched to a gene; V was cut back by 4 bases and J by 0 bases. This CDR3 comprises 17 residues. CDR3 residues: CASSSWERGMYQETQYF. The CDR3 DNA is TGTGCCAGCAGCTCTTGGGAGCGGGGGATGTACCAAGAGACCCAGTACTTC.

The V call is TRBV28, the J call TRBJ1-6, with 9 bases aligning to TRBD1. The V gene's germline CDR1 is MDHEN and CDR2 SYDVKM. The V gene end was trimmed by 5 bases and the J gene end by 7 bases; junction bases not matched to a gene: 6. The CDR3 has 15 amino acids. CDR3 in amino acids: CASSLGTGKNSPLHF. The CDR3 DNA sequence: TGTGCCAGCAGTCTAGGGACAGGGAAAAATTCACCCCTCCACTTT.

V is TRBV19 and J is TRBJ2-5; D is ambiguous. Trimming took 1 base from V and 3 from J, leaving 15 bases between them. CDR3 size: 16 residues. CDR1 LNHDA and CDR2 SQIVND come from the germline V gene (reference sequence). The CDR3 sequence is CASSIVRQTTEETQYF. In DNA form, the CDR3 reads TGTGCCAGTAGTATAGTGCGGCAGACCACAGAAGAGACCCAGTACTTC.

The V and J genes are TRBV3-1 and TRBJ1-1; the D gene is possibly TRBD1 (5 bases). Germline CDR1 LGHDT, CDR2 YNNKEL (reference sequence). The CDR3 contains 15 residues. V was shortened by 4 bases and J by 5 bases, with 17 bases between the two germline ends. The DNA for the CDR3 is TGTGCCAGCAGCCTGCTAGGGGCTACTGGGACTGAAGCTTTCTTT. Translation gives CASSLLGATGTEAFF. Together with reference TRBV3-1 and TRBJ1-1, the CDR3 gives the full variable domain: DTAVSQTPKYLVTQMGNDKSIKCEQNLGHDTMYWYKQDSKKFLKIMFSYNNKELIINETVPNRFSPKSPDKAHLNLHINSLELGDSAVYFCASSLLGATGTEAFFGQGTRLTVV.

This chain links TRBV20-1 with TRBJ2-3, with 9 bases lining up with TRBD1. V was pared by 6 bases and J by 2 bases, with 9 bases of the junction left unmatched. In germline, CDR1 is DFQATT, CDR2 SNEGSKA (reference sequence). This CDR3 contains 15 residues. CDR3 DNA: TGCAGTGCCACCGGGACAGGGCAATTCACAGATACGCAGTATTTT. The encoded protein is CSATGTGQFTDTQYF.

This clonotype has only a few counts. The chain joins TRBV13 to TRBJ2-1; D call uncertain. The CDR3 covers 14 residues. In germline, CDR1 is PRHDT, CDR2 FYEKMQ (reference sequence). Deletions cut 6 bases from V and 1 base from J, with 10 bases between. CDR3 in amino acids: CASRRKYSYNEQFF. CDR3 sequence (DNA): TGTGCCAGCAGACGAAAGTATTCCTACAATGAGCAGTTCTTC.

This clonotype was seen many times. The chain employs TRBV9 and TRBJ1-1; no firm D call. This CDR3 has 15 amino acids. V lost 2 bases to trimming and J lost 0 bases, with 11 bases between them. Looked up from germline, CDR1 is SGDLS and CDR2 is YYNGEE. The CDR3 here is CASSVRDTMNTEAFF. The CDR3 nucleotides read TGTGCCAGCAGCGTGCGAGACACCATGAACACTGAAGCTTTCTTT. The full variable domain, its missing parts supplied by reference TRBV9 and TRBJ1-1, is DSGVTQTPKHLITATGQRVTLRCSPRSGDLSVYWYQQSLDQGLQFLIQYYNGEERAKGNILERFSAQQFPDLHSELNLSSLELGDSALYFCASSVRDTMNTEAFFGQGTRLTVV.

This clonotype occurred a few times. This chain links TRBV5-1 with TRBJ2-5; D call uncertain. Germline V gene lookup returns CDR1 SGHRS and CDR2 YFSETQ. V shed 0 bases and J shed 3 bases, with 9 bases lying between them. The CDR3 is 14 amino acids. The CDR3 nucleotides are TGCGCCAGCAGCTTGGCCCGACAAAAAGAGACCCAGTACTTC. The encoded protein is CASSLARQKETQYF.

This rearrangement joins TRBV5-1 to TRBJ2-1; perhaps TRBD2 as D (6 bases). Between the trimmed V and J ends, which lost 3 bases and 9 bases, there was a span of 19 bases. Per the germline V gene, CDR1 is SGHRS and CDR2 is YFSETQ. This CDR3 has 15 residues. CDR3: CASSYTGLGEVEQFF. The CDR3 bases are TGCGCCAGCAGCTACACGGGACTCGGCGAAGTTGAGCAGTTCTTC.

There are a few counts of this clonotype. The CDR3 bases are TGCAGTGCAATTTGGGGCAACTCCTACGAGCAGTACTTC. Its protein product is CSAIWGNSYEQYF. The rearrangement uses TRBV20-1 and TRBJ2-7, with TRBD1 as a possible D gene (5 bases). With 6 bases removed from V and 0 bases from J, the gap between germline ends came to 12 bases. The CDR3 covers 13 residues. Germline V gene sequence: CDR1 DFQATT, CDR2 SNEGSKA (reference sequence).

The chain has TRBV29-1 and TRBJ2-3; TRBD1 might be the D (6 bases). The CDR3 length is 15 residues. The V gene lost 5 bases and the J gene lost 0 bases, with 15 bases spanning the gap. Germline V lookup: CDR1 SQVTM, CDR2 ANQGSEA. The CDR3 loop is CSVPRQASSTDTQYF. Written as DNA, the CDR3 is TGCAGCGTTCCTCGACAGGCTTCTAGCACAGATACGCAGTATTTT.

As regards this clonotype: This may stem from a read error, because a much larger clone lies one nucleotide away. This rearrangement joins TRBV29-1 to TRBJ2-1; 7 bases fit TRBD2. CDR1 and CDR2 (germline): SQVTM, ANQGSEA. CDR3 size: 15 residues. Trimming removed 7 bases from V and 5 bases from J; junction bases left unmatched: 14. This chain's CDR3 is CSAMGGGSSHNEQFF. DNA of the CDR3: TGCAGCGCCATGGGAGGCGGGAGTTCCCACAATGAGCAGTTCTTC.

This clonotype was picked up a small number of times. The DNA for the CDR3 is TGCAGCGTTGCAGAGAACACTGAAGCTTTCTTT. It is translated as CSVAENTEAFF. The rearrangement uses TRBV29-1 and TRBJ1-1; D gene ambiguous. The germline CDR1 and CDR2 sequences are SQVTM and ANQGSEA. The CDR3 extends over 11 amino acids. Trimming shortened V by 4 bases and J by 1 base, and 4 bases separated the two germline ends.

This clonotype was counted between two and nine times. Here the CDR3 reads CASSQAQIRDRGGYTF. CDR3 in DNA: TGTGCCAGCAGCCAAGCCCAAATCCGGGACAGAGGTGGCTACACCTTC. This chain uses TRBV3-1 with TRBJ1-2, with 7 bases fitting TRBD1. The trim removed 1 base at V and 7 bases at J, leaving 12 bases unmatched. CDR3 length: 16 amino acids. Germline values: CDR1 LGHDT, CDR2 YNNKEL (reference sequence).

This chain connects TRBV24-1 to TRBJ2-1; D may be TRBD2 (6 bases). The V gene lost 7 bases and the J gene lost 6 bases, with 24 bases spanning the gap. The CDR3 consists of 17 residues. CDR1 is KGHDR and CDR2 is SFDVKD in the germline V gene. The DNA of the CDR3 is TGTGCCACCAGCGCCCGGGGCTCGGAGGGCAGGGCCAATGAGCAGTTCTTC. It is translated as CATSARGSEGRANEQFF.

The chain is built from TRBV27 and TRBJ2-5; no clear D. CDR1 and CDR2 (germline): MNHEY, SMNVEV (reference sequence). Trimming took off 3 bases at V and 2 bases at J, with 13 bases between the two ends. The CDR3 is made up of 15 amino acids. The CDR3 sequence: CASSLTAKKQETQYF. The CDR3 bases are TGTGCCAGCAGTTTGACCGCGAAGAAACAAGAGACCCAGTACTTC.

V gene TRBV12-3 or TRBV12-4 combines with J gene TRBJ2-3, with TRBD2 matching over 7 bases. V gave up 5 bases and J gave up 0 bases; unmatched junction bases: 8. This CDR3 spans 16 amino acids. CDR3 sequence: CASSPGISGSTDTQYF. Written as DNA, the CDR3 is TGTGCCAGCAGTCCCGGGATTAGCGGGAGCACAGATACGCAGTATTTT.

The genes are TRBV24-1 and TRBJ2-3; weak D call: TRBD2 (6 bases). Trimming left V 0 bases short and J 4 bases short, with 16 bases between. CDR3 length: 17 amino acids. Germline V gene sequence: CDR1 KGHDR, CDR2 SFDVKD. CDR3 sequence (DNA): TGTGCCACCAGTGATTTGAGGGCAGCGGAGGGTGCAGATACGCAGTATTTT. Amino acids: CATSDLRAAEGADTQYF.

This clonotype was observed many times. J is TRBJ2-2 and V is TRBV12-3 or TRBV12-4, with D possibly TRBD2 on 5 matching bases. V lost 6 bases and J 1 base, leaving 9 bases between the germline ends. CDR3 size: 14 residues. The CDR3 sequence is CASSRLLNTGELFF. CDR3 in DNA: TGTGCCAGCAGCCGACTACTGAACACCGGGGAGCTGTTTTTT.

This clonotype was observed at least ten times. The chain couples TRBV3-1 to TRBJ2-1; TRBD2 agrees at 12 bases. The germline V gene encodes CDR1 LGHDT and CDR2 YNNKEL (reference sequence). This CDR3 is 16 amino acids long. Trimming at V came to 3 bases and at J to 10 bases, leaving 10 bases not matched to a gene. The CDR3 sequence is CASSQESSGRGREQFF. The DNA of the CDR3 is TGTGCCAGCAGCCAGGAGTCTAGCGGGAGGGGACGGGAGCAGTTCTTC.

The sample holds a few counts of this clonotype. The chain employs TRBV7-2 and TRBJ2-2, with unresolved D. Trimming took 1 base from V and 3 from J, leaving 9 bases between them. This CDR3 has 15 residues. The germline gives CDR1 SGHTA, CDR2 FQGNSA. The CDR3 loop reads CASSLGRYDTGELFF. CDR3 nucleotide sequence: TGTGCCAGCAGCTTAGGACGCTATGACACCGGGGAGCTGTTTTTT.